This entry features one T cell receptor (beta chain) sequence. As yet, its antigen is unknown. Here immunoSEQ multiplex PCR was the method, and the copy in TCRdb shows in-frame clones only, minus some. The data hold about 150,000 clones, with 80% to 90% observed a single time. The donors were part of the validation cohort, which consisted of about 120 subjects and was separate from the first cohort of 666 subjects. The data belong to a study of cytomegalovirus exposure and HLA in healthy donors. Study observations and caveats: Confirmation in vitro established that three CMV-associated chains were specific for CMV antigens.

Trimming removed 0 bases at V and 0 bases at J, with 6 bases between. This CDR3 has 15 amino acids. In germline, CDR1 is SNHLY, CDR2 FYNNEI. This TCR came from a man between 18 and 29 years old in good health and CMV-seropositive. Sequencing was performed on PBMCs. V gene TRBV2 combines with J gene TRBJ1-5, with unresolved D. CDR3 nucleotide sequence: TGTGCCAGCAGTGAAGCCACAGTTAGCAATCAGCCCCAGCATTTT. The encoded protein is CASSEATVSNQPQHF.